This TCR beta chain was found in a study of blood T cell repertoires in COVID-19. Turning to the study itself: In each case, the material was cDNA or gDNA derived from T cells, B-cell-depleted T cells, or PBMCs.

This clone was counted a few times. TCRdb's copy holds only in-frame clones and misses some; the assay was immunoSEQ multiplex PCR. The table records roughly 100,000 clones, about four fifths of them present only once. The TCR was taken from a woman older than 75 with active or convalescent COVID-19. The sample was peripheral blood.

DNA for the CDR3: TGTGCCATCTCGGACAGGGTACTCTTCCTTGACAATGAGCAGTTCTTC. Residues: CAISDRVLFLDNEQFF. This chain joins TRBV10-3 and TRBJ2-1, with 8 bases fitting TRBD1. Germline CDR1 ENHRY, CDR2 SYGVKD. This CDR3 region has 16 residues. V was pared by 8 bases and J by 5 bases, with 14 bases of the junction left unmatched.